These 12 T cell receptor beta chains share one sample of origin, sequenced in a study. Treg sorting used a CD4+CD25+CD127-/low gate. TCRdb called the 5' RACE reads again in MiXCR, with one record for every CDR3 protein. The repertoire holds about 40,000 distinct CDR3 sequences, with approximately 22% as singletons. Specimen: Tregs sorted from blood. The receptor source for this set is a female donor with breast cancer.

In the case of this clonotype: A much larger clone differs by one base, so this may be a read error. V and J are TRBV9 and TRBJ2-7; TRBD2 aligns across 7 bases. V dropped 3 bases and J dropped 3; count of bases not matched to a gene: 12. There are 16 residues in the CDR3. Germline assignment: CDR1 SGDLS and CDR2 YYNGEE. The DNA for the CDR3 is TGTGCCAGCAGCGCCGGGACCAGCGGGAATATCTACGAGCAGTACTTC. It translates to CASSAGTSGNIYEQYF.

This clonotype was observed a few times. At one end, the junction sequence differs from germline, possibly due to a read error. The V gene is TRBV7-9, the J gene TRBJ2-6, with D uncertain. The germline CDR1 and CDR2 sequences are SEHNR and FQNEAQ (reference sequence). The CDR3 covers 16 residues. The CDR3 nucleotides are TGTGCCAGCAGCGTTAGGCGGTTCTCTGGGTCCAACGTCCTGACTTTC. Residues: CASSVRRFSGSNVLTF.

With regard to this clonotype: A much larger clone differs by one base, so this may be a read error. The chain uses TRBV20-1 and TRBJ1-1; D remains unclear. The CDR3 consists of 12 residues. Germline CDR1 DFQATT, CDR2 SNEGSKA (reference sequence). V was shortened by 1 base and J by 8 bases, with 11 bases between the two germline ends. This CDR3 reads CSARGGSVEAFF. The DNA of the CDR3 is TGCAGTGCTAGAGGTGGGTCGGTCGAAGCTTTCTTT.

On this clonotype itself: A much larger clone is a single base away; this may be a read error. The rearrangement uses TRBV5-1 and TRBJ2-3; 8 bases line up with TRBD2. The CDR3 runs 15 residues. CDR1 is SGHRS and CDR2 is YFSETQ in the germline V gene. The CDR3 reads CASSLEAGDMDTLYF. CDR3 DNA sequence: TGCGCCAGCAGCTTGGAAGCGGGAGATATGGATACGCTGTATTTT.

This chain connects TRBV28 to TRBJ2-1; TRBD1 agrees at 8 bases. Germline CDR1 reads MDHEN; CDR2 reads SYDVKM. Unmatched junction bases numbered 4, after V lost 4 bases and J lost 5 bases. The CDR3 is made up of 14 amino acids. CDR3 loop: CASSSTGADNEQFF. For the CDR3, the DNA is TGTGCCAGCAGTTCGACAGGGGCGGACAATGAGCAGTTCTTC.

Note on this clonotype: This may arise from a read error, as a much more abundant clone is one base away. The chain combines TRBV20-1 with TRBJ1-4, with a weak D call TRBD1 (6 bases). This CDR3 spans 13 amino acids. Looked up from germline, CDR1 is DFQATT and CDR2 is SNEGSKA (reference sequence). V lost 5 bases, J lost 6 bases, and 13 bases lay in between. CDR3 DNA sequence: TGCAGTGCTTCGGACAGATCGTATGAAAAACTGTTTTTT. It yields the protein CSASDRSYEKLFF.

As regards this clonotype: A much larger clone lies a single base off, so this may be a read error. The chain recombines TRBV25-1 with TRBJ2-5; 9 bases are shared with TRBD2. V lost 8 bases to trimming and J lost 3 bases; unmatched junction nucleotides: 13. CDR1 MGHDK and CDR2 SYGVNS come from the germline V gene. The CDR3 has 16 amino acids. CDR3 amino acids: CASRGRVAGAEETQYF. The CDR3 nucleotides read TGTGCCAGCCGAGGTCGGGTAGCGGGAGCGGAAGAGACCCAGTACTTC.

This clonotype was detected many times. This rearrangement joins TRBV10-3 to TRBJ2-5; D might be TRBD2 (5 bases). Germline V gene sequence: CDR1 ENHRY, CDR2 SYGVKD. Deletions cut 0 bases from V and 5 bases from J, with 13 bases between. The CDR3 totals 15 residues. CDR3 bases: TGTGCCATCAGTGAGTCAGAAACCGGGGATGAGACCCAGTACTTC. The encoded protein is CAISESETGDETQYF.

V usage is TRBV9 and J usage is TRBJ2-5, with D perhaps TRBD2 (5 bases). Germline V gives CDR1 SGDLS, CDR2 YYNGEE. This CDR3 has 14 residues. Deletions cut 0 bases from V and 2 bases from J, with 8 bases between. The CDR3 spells CASSVGGMQETQYF. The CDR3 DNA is TGTGCCAGCAGCGTAGGAGGGATGCAAGAGACCCAGTACTTC.

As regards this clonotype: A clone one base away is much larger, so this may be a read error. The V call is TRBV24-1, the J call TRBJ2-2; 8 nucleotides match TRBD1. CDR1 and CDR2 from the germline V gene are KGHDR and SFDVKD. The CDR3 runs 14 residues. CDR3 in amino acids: CVTGGQASTGELFF. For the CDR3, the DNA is TGTGTCACCGGGGGACAGGCGAGCACCGGGGAGCTGTTTTTT.

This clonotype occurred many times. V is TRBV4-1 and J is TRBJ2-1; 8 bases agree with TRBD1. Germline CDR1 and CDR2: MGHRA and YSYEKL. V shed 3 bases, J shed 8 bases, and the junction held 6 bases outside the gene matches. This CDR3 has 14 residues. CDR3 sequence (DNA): TGCGCCAGCAGCCACTGGACAGGGCCCGATGAGCAGTTCTTC. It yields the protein CASSHWTGPDEQFF.

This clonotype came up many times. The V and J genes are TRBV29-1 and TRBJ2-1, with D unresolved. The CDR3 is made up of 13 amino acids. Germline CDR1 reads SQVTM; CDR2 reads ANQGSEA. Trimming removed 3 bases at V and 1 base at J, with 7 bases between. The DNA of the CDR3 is TGCAGCGTTGACGGATTATCCTACAATGAGCAGTTCTTC. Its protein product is CSVDGLSYNEQFF.